The sequence of this T cell receptor (beta chain) was determined in a study of control samples from healthy donors and cancer patients. The CDR3 totals 14 residues. The V and J ends lost 4 bases and 2 bases, in that order; junction bases with no gene match: 1. Germline V gene lookup returns CDR1 MNHNY and CDR2 SVGAGI (reference sequence). Sequenced by immunoSEQ multiplex PCR; TCRdb stores in-frame clones only, minus some. The data hold 50,000 to 70,000 clones, with 95% to 97% observed a single time. Sequences were obtained from blood. The receptor was derived from a woman aged 18-29 years in good health. The V call is TRBV6-6, the J call TRBJ2-2, with TRBD1 identical over 7 bases. In DNA form, the CDR3 reads TGTGCCAGCAGTTGGGACAGAAACACCGGGGAGCTGTTTTTT. It translates to CASSWDRNTGELFF.